The 22 T cell receptor beta chains given below trace back to one sample, sequenced in a study of CD8 T cells in Susac syndrome. It was with random hexamers that roughly 0.45 to 1 ug RNA was reverse transcribed. A single record per CDR3 protein comes from TCRdb applying MiXCR to the immunoSEQ multiplex PCR reads. Counted here are 130,000 to 150,000 distinct CDR3 sequences, roughly 95% occurring once; the ten biggest clones make up approximately 0.09%. Sequenced sample: CD4+ T cells from PBMCs. These TCRs come from a human donor in good health.

The gene calls are TRBV27 and TRBJ1-1; D is unresolved. The germline V gene has CDR1 MNHEY and CDR2 SMNVEV (reference sequence). V shed 4 bases and J shed 1 base, with 10 bases lying between them. The CDR3 sequence is 14 residues long. CDR3 coding DNA: TGTGCCAGCAGTTCTGAAGCTGAGAACACTGAAGCTTTCTTT. It specifies CASSSEAENTEAFF.

V usage is TRBV20-1 and J usage is TRBJ2-1; 7 nucleotides line up with TRBD1. J gave up 6 bases and V 5 bases, and 7 bases lay outside the gene matches. In germline, CDR1 is DFQATT, CDR2 SNEGSKA (reference sequence). CDR3 size: 13 residues. The CDR3 bases are TGCAGTGCTGGGACAGAAAAGAGCAATGAGCAGTTCTTC. Translation gives CSAGTEKSNEQFF.

The rearrangement uses TRBV12-3 or TRBV12-4 and TRBJ1-4; 8 nucleotides agree with TRBD1. The CDR3 is made up of 13 amino acids. The V segment lost 8 bases and the J segment 8 bases; nucleotides outside the gene matches: 7. Written as DNA, the CDR3 is TGTGCCAGCTTAACAGGGGGAGAGGAAAAACTGTTTTTT. It codes for CASLTGGEEKLFF.

The chain carries TRBV7-2 and TRBJ1-2; 7 positions agree with TRBD1. Germline CDR1 reads SGHTA; CDR2 reads FQGNSA. The trim removed 5 bases at V and 4 bases at J, leaving 7 bases unmatched. The CDR3 length is 14 residues. For the CDR3, the DNA is TGTGCCAGCAGCCGACGACAGGGATTCTATGGCTACACCTTC. It yields the protein CASSRRQGFYGYTF.

V gene TRBV30 combines with J gene TRBJ2-6, with D maybe TRBD2 (6 bases). The CDR3 totals 15 residues. The germline V and J ends were trimmed by 3 bases and 4 bases, with 13 bases remaining between them. The germline gives CDR1 GTSNPN, CDR2 SVGIG (reference sequence). Written as DNA, the CDR3 is TGTGCCTGGAGCCTGGAGGGGCCCGGGGCCAACGTCCTGACTTTC. This gives the protein CAWSLEGPGANVLTF. Supplemented by reference TRBV30 and TRBJ2-6, the full variable domain reads SQTIHQWPATLVQPVGSPLSLECTVEGTSNPNLYWYRQAAGRGLQLLFYSVGIGQISSEVPQNLSASRPQDRQFILSSKKLLLSDSGFYLCAWSLEGPGANVLTFGAGSRLTVL.

The rearrangement links TRBV9 to TRBJ2-3, with 9 bases matching TRBD1. Germline V CDR1 and CDR2: SGDLS, YYNGEE. This CDR3 comprises 17 residues. Trimming removed 4 bases from V and 10 bases from J; junction bases left unmatched: 19. For the CDR3, the DNA is TGTGCCAGCAGCCCAACACAGGGGGCTGTCCGAACGGCGTCGCAGTATTTT. This gives the protein CASSPTQGAVRTASQYF.

The chain combines TRBV30 with TRBJ1-1; a possible D gene is TRBD1 (5 bases). With 0 bases removed from V and 12 bases from J, the gap between germline ends came to 8 bases. Germline-derived CDR1 and CDR2 are GTSNPN and SVGIG (reference sequence). The CDR3 is 10 residues long. CDR3 DNA: TGTGCCTGGAGTGTCGACAGTCCTTTCTTT. It specifies CAWSVDSPFF. Drawing the rest from reference TRBV30 and TRBJ1-1, the complete variable domain is SQTIHQWPATLVQPVGSPLSLECTVEGTSNPNLYWYRQAAGRGLQLLFYSVGIGQISSEVPQNLSASRPQDRQFILSSKKLLLSDSGFYLCAWSVDSPFFGQGTRLTVV.

This chain uses TRBV4-1 with TRBJ2-3, with unresolved D. CDR1 MGHRA and CDR2 YSYEKL come from the germline V gene. V dropped 3 bases and J dropped 3 bases, with 13 bases sitting between them. CDR3 length: 15 residues. In nucleotides, the CDR3 is TGCGCCAGCAGCCAGGTGGTCCACCAGACAGATACGCAGTATTTT. Its translation: CASSQVVHQTDTQYF.

The CDR3 DNA reads TGTGCCAGCAGCTTACAGGGCACTGGAAACACCATATATTTT. This gives the protein CASSLQGTGNTIYF. The rearrangement links TRBV11-2 to TRBJ1-3; tentatively, D is TRBD1 (5 bases). Trimming removed 2 bases from V and 2 bases from J, with 7 bases in between. Germline V gives CDR1 SGHAT, CDR2 FQNNGV. There are 14 residues in the CDR3.

The J gene is TRBJ2-3, the V gene TRBV18; D unclear. The CDR3 covers 16 residues. Trimming removed 3 bases from V and 0 bases from J, with 13 bases in between. Germline V gene lookup returns CDR1 KGHSH and CDR2 LQKENI. CDR3 in DNA: TGTGCCAGCTCACCTATCAGACAAGGGAGCACAGATACGCAGTATTTT. Translating it yields CASSPIRQGSTDTQYF.

The V call is TRBV11-2, the J call TRBJ2-6; the match to TRBD1 covers 9 bases. Germline V gives CDR1 SGHAT, CDR2 FQNNGV. The V and J ends lost 0 bases and 2 bases, in that order; junction bases with no gene match: 8. This CDR3 region has 19 residues. The CDR3 here is CASSLELGQGGAGANVLTF. CDR3 nucleotide sequence: TGTGCCAGCAGCTTAGAACTGGGACAGGGTGGGGCTGGGGCCAACGTCCTGACTTTC.

The gene calls are TRBV7-2 and TRBJ1-1; no reliable D call. Trimming took off 2 bases at V and 1 base at J, with 11 bases between the two ends. Germline lookup yields CDR1 SGHTA and CDR2 FQGNSA. This CDR3 contains 15 residues. The CDR3 spells CASSLFGSQNTEAFF. The CDR3 bases are TGTGCCAGCAGCTTATTCGGGTCTCAGAACACTGAAGCTTTCTTT.

This clonotype was observed once. The chain has TRBV7-9 and TRBJ1-2; D might be TRBD1 (5 bases). The germline CDR1 and CDR2 sequences are SEHNR and FQNEAQ (reference sequence). Trimming took 3 bases from V and 2 from J, leaving 10 bases between them. The length of the CDR3 is 14 residues. The CDR3 DNA reads TGTGCCAGCAGCTTTACGGGGCCCAACTATGGCTACACCTTC. Protein: CASSFTGPNYGYTF.

V usage is TRBV18 and J usage is TRBJ2-7, with D perhaps TRBD2 (6 bases). CDR3 length: 15 residues. Germline V gene lookup returns CDR1 KGHSH and CDR2 LQKENI. Trimming left V 1 base short and J 4 bases short, with 14 bases between. The CDR3 region has the DNA TGTGCCAGCTCACCACAGCGGGTTGGGGCTTACGAGCAGTACTTC. The encoded protein is CASSPQRVGAYEQYF. The full variable domain, with the rest looked up from reference TRBV18 and TRBJ2-7, is NAGVMQNPRHLVRRRGQEARLRCSPMKGHSHVYWYRQLPEEGLKFMVYLQKENIIDESGMPKERFSAEFPKEGPSILRIQQVVRGDSAAYFCASSPQRVGAYEQYFGPGTRLTVT.

Here the CDR3 DNA reads TGTGCCACCAGCAGGGGACAGGGGAGCGGTGGCTACACCTTC. Translating gives CATSRGQGSGGYTF. The genes are TRBV15 and TRBJ1-2, with 10 bases fitting TRBD1. Germline CDR1 reads LNHNV; CDR2 reads YYDKDF (reference sequence). This CDR3 is built from 14 residues. The V and J ends lost 3 bases and 7 bases, in that order; junction bases with no gene match: 5.

The chain employs TRBV30 and TRBJ1-5, with 11 nucleotides matching TRBD1. This CDR3 spans 14 amino acids. After removal of 3 bases from V and 5 bases from J, the junction contained 3 bases not matched to a gene. Per germline, CDR1 GTSNPN and CDR2 SVGIG (reference sequence). CDR3 sequence (DNA): TGTGCCTGGAGCCGGGACAGGGGGGATCAGCCCCAGCATTTT. Amino acids: CAWSRDRGDQPQHF. Filled out from reference TRBV30 and TRBJ1-5, the complete variable domain reads SQTIHQWPATLVQPVGSPLSLECTVEGTSNPNLYWYRQAAGRGLQLLFYSVGIGQISSEVPQNLSASRPQDRQFILSSKKLLLSDSGFYLCAWSRDRGDQPQHFGDGTRLSIL.

J is TRBJ2-7 and V is TRBV27; 12 bases map to TRBD2. The CDR3 has 13 amino acids. V shed 6 bases, J shed 6 bases, and the junction held 3 bases outside the gene matches. Germline lookup yields CDR1 MNHEY and CDR2 SMNVEV (reference sequence). In nucleotides, the CDR3 is TGTGCCAGCAGACTAGCGGGAGGCCTCGAGCAGTACTTC. Amino acids: CASRLAGGLEQYF.

The DNA of the CDR3 is TGTGCCAGCTCACGAGACAGCTTAACTGAAGCTTTCTTT. It codes for CASSRDSLTEAFF. The J gene is TRBJ1-1, the V gene TRBV18; D is possibly TRBD1 (5 bases). The V gene lost 4 bases and the J gene lost 5 bases, with 11 bases spanning the gap. This CDR3 spans 13 amino acids. Germline V gene sequence: CDR1 KGHSH, CDR2 LQKENI.

The chain combines TRBV6-2 or TRBV6-3 with TRBJ1-5; D not resolved. Germline V gives CDR1 MNHEY, CDR2 SVGEGT. This CDR3 is built from 14 residues. The V end lost 2 bases, the J end lost 0 bases, and 5 bases lay between the germline ends. This CDR3 is CASSYDHSNQPQHF. In DNA form, the CDR3 reads TGTGCCAGCAGTTACGACCATAGCAATCAGCCCCAGCATTTT.

This clonotype has a handful of counts. The rearrangement joins TRBV6-1 to TRBJ2-5, with D possibly matching TRBD1 (6 bases). Germline loops: CDR1 MNHNS, CDR2 SASEGT. The CDR3 has 13 residues. V was shortened by 8 bases and J by 5 bases, with 15 bases between the two germline ends. The CDR3, as DNA: TGTGCCAGCCTCCAAGGGGGATGGGAGACCCAGTACTTC. Translation: CASLQGGWETQYF.

The chain joins TRBV24-1 to TRBJ1-5; 7 bases line up with TRBD1. Germline CDR1 reads KGHDR; CDR2 reads SFDVKD. CDR3 size: 13 residues. V lost 10 bases and J lost 2; bases outside the gene matches: 4. The CDR3 nucleotides read TGTGCCACAGGGACAGTGGGCAATCAGCCCCAGCATTTT. Residues: CATGTVGNQPQHF.

The V call is TRBV2, the J call TRBJ2-2; 10 bases are a match to TRBD2. CDR3 length equals 15 residues. V dropped 10 bases and J dropped 4; count of bases not matched to a gene: 9. Germline V gives CDR1 SNHLY, CDR2 FYNNEI. CDR3 amino acids: CATTGTSVSTGELFF. The CDR3 DNA reads as TGTGCCACTACTGGGACTAGCGTTAGCACCGGGGAGCTGTTTTTT.